A selection of T cell receptor beta chains follows, all from one sample in a study of blood T cell repertoires in COVID-19. Assay used: immunoSEQ multiplex PCR; TCRdb lists only in-frame clones, some missing. The sample yields 200,000 to 300,000 clones, around 89% seen once. Sequences were obtained from PBMCs or T cells enriched from blood (not recorded which). The receptors shown here come from a middle-aged woman with acute COVID-19. Both conserved end residues are part of each CDR3. Fields, in order: clone size, D gene, J gene, V gene, CDR3 protein, CDR3 DNA. The D gene is left open where the match is weak. Clone size, where shown, is once, few, many, or a class for clones that have expanded.

abundance: -; d_gene: -; j_gene: TRBJ1-1; v_gene: TRBV5-1; CDR3aa: CASSRGADNTEAFF; CDR3nt: TGCGCCAGCAGCCGGGGGGCGGATAACACTGAAGCTTTCTTT
abundance: once; d_gene: -; j_gene: TRBJ2-2; v_gene: TRBV7-2; CDR3aa: CASTPLPNTGELFF; CDR3nt: TGTGCCAGCACTCCACTACCGAACACCGGGGAGCTGTTTTTT
abundance: once; d_gene: TRBD1; j_gene: TRBJ1-1; v_gene: TRBV6-5; CDR3aa: CASIPLGQYSNEAFF; CDR3nt: TGTGCCAGCATCCCCTTGGGACAGTATAGCAATGAAGCTTTCTTT
abundance: -; d_gene: TRBD2; j_gene: TRBJ2-1; v_gene: TRBV5-1; CDR3aa: CASSFPGLAGERAEQFF; CDR3nt: TGCGCCAGCAGCTTTCCGGGACTAGCGGGAGAGAGGGCTGAGCAGTTCTTC
abundance: -; d_gene: TRBD2; j_gene: TRBJ2-1; v_gene: TRBV30; CDR3aa: CAWSGTSGGADSSYNEQFF; CDR3nt: TGTGCCTGGAGTGGAACTAGCGGGGGGGCAGATTCGTCCTACAATGAGCAGTTCTTC
abundance: -; d_gene: -; j_gene: TRBJ1-2; v_gene: TRBV12-3/TRBV12-4; CDR3aa: CASSLGDNYGYTF; CDR3nt: TGTGCCAGCAGTTTAGGAGATAACTATGGCTACACCTTC
abundance: -; d_gene: TRBD1; j_gene: TRBJ1-4; v_gene: TRBV15; CDR3aa: CATSSGQGGEKLFF; CDR3nt: TGTGCCACCAGCAGCGGACAGGGAGGCGAAAAACTGTTTTTT
abundance: -; d_gene: -; j_gene: TRBJ1-1; v_gene: TRBV30; CDR3aa: CAWSKGTMNTEAFF; CDR3nt: TGTGCCTGGAGCAAGGGGACAATGAACACTGAAGCTTTCTTT
abundance: once; d_gene: -; j_gene: TRBJ2-5; v_gene: TRBV9; CDR3aa: CASTGPSEETQYF; CDR3nt: TGTGCCAGCACTGGGCCCTCGGAAGAGACCCAGTACTTC
abundance: -; d_gene: TRBD2; j_gene: TRBJ2-3; v_gene: TRBV6-2/TRBV6-3; CDR3aa: CASSRSGLAGVRDTQYF; CDR3nt: TGTGCCAGCAGTAGATCGGGACTAGCGGGAGTAAGAGATACGCAGTATTTT
abundance: -; d_gene: -; j_gene: TRBJ2-4; v_gene: TRBV7-2; CDR3aa: CASSSAGVKNIQYF; CDR3nt: TGTGCCAGCAGCTCAGCAGGGGTTAAAAACATTCAGTACTTC
abundance: -; d_gene: -; j_gene: TRBJ1-1; v_gene: TRBV14; CDR3aa: CASSSGRTTEAFF; CDR3nt: TGTGCCAGCAGCAGCGGGAGGACCACTGAAGCTTTCTTT
abundance: -; d_gene: -; j_gene: TRBJ2-5; v_gene: TRBV7-9; CDR3aa: CASSLYRTVEETQYF; CDR3nt: TGTGCCAGCAGCCTCTACAGGACAGTAGAAGAGACCCAGTACTTC
abundance: once; d_gene: -; j_gene: TRBJ1-2; v_gene: TRBV4-2; CDR3aa: CASSQDSDSLNYGYTF; CDR3nt: TGTGCCAGCAGCCAAGATTCCGACTCCTTAAACTATGGCTACACCTTC
abundance: -; d_gene: TRBD2; j_gene: TRBJ2-5; v_gene: TRBV6-6; CDR3aa: CASSYFGRAGETQYF; CDR3nt: TGTGCCAGCAGTTACTTCGGGAGGGCCGGAGAGACCCAGTACTTC
abundance: -; d_gene: -; j_gene: TRBJ2-7; v_gene: TRBV7-2; CDR3aa: CASSLAFGASYEQYF; CDR3nt: TGTGCCAGCAGCTTAGCTTTTGGGGCCTCCTACGAGCAGTACTTC
abundance: -; d_gene: TRBD1; j_gene: TRBJ2-7; v_gene: TRBV10-3; CDR3aa: CAISVGQGSSYEQYF; CDR3nt: TGTGCCATCAGTGTAGGACAGGGGTCCTCCTACGAGCAGTACTTC